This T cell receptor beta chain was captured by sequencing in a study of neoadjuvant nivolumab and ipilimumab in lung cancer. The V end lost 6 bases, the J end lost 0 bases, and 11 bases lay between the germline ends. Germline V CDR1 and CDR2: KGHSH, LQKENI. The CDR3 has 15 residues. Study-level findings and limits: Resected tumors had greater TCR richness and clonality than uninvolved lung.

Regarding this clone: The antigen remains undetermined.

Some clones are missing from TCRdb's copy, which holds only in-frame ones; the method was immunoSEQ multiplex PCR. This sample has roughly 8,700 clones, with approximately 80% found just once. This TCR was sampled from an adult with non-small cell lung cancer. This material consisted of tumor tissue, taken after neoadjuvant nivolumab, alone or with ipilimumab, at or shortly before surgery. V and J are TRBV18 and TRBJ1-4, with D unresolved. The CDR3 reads CASSRNGATNEKLFF. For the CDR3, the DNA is TGTGCCAGCTCCCGGAATGGGGCAACTAATGAAAAACTGTTTTTT.